One and the same sample provided the 25 T cell receptor beta chains below, sequenced in a study of immune characterization of retroperitoneal liposarcoma. Each CDR3 protein gets one entry after TCRdb re-called the PCR reads with MiXCR. Here the sample spans 8,500 to 14,000 distinct CDR3 sequences, about 50% being singletons. The sample taken for sequencing was tumor tissue. These receptors were taken from a female donor with retroperitoneal liposarcoma.

The V and J genes are TRBV6-1 and TRBJ2-5; possible D gene TRBD2, 5 bases. The CDR3 consists of 14 residues. CDR1 is MNHNS, CDR2 SASEGT, per germline. The V end lost 2 bases, the J end lost 9 bases, and 16 bases lay between the germline ends. CDR3 DNA sequence: TGTGCCAGCAGTGAATTGAGCTTGAGGGTTGCCCAGTACTTC. It specifies CASSELSLRVAQYF.

This clonotype ranks as medium-sized (0.01 to 0.1%). The genes are TRBV6-1 and TRBJ2-5, with 12 nucleotides matching TRBD1. Judging by the DNA end, TRBJ2-7 fits better; the J call may be wrong. The CDR3 contains 14 residues. CDR1 is MNHNS and CDR2 is SASEGT in the germline V gene. The CDR3: CASNRDRGRYEQYF. The CDR3 nucleotides read TGTGCCAGCAACCGGGACAGGGGGCGCTACGAGCAGTACTTC.

The CDR3 reads CATRATLEDTQYF. The CDR3 nucleotides are TGTGCCACCAGGGCCACCTTAGAGGATACGCAGTATTTT. The chain has TRBV6-1 and TRBJ2-3; tentatively, D is TRBD1 (5 bases). The CDR3 is made up of 13 amino acids. Trimming cost V 10 bases and J 6 bases, with 17 bases left between them. Germline lookup yields CDR1 MNHNS and CDR2 SASEGT.

The chain employs TRBV6-1 and TRBJ2-1; no reliable D call. The tail of the sequence fits TRBJ2-5 better, so the J call may be wrong. Looked up from germline, CDR1 is MNHNS and CDR2 is SASEGT. The CDR3 is 15 amino acids. CDR3 sequence (DNA): TGTGCCAGCAGTGAAGTGGCAGGAGCACAAGAGACCCAGTACTTC. This encodes CASSEVAGAQETQYF.

This clonotype was seen ten or more times. This chain uses TRBV7-2 with TRBJ2-3; TRBD2 agrees at 11 bases. This CDR3 spans 14 amino acids. V dropped 5 bases and J dropped 5; count of bases not matched to a gene: 3. Germline CDR1 is SGHTA and CDR2 is FQGNSA. The CDR3 region has the DNA TGTGCCAGCAGCCTTGGACTAGCGGGAGATACGCAGTATTTT. Encoded protein: CASSLGLAGDTQYF.

This clonotype is medium-sized by share. The chain joins TRBV7-2 to TRBJ2-1, with 7 bases aligning to TRBD2. Germline V lookup: CDR1 SGHTA, CDR2 FQGNSA. CDR3 length: 16 residues. The V and J ends lost 1 base and 13 bases, in that order; junction bases with no gene match: 16. CDR3 nucleotides: TGTGCCAGCAGCTTAGATGCCACCACCTCGCGGGAGACCCAGTTCTTC. Translated: CASSLDATTSRETQFF. The full variable domain, rest sourced from reference TRBV7-2 and TRBJ2-1, is GAGVSQSPSNKVTEKGKDVELRCDPISGHTALYWYRQSLGQGLEFLIYFQGNSAPDKSGLPSDRFSAERTGGSVSTLTIQRTQQEDSAVYLCASSLDATTSRETQFFGPGTRLTVL.

This chain joins TRBV6-1 and TRBJ2-3, with D possibly TRBD2 on 6 matching bases. The germline CDR1 and CDR2 sequences are MNHNS and SASEGT. The V and J ends lost 7 bases and 4 bases respectively, with 15 bases between them. The CDR3 totals 14 residues. CDR3 amino acids: CASTGSGEADTQYF. In nucleotides, the CDR3 is TGTGCCAGCACAGGGTCGGGAGAAGCAGATACGCAGTATTTT.

The chain links TRBV12-3 or TRBV12-4 to TRBJ2-1, with D maybe TRBD2 (6 bases). The CDR3 loop spans 14 amino acids. V lost 2 bases and J 13 bases, leaving 18 bases between the germline ends. The CDR3 loop is CASSLSSRGATQFF. The CDR3 coding sequence is TGTGCCAGCAGTTTATCGAGCCGCGGGGCAACCCAGTTCTTC.

With respect to this clonotype: Compared with germline, one end of the junction differs, possibly owing to a read error. The chain recombines TRBV7-2 with TRBJ2-1, with no clear D. CDR3 length equals 15 residues. Looked up from germline, CDR1 is SGHTA and CDR2 is FQGNSA. The CDR3 nucleotides are TGTGCCAGCAGCTCAGAATATACCTCCTACAATGAGCATTTCTTC. This codes for CASSSEYTSYNEHFF.

This clonotype is medium-sized. This sequence joins TRBV7-2 and TRBJ2-1, with 9 bases matching TRBD2. The germline gives CDR1 SGHTA, CDR2 FQGNSA. V lost 1 base and J lost 7; bases outside the gene matches: 5. CDR3 length equals 15 residues. The CDR3 protein is CASSLGSGRTNEQFF. The CDR3 DNA sequence: TGTGCCAGCAGCTTAGGTAGCGGGAGAACGAATGAGCAGTTCTTC.

This clonotype was detected once. The chain is built from TRBV12-3 or TRBV12-4 and TRBJ2-7; 9 bases are a match to TRBD2. CDR3 size: 15 residues. With 4 bases clipped from V and 3 bases from J, the junction kept 7 bases outside the gene matches. For the CDR3, the DNA is TGTGCCAGCAGTTACTTAGCGGGAGTTCTCTACGAGCAGTACTTC. Its protein product is CASSYLAGVLYEQYF.

By share, this clonotype ranks as medium-sized. This rearrangement joins TRBV6-1 to TRBJ2-1, with D possibly matching TRBD2 (5 bases). V was clipped by 5 bases and J by 4 bases, with 15 bases between them. From germline, CDR1 is MNHNS and CDR2 SASEGT. The CDR3 runs 15 residues. The CDR3 coding sequence is TGTGCCAGCAGTTACGAAGGGAGAGGGTACAATGAGCAGTTCTTC. This gives the protein CASSYEGRGYNEQFF.

The genes are TRBV7-2 and TRBJ2-7; D may be TRBD2 (5 bases). Germline assignment: CDR1 SGHTA and CDR2 FQGNSA. CDR3 size: 12 residues. The V and J ends lost 8 bases and 4 bases respectively, with 12 bases between them. The CDR3 protein is CASPPTSYEQYF. CDR3 nucleotides: TGTGCCAGCCCCCCTACTAGTTACGAGCAGTACTTC.

This clonotype has more than one count but fewer than ten. V gene TRBV6-1 combines with J gene TRBJ2-1; perhaps TRBD2 as D (7 bases). TRBJ2-7 explains the end of the DNA better; the J call may be wrong. This CDR3 has 15 residues. Germline CDR1 is MNHNS and CDR2 is SASEGT. The CDR3 coding sequence is TGTGCCAGCAGTGAAGGGGGGGGCTCCTACAATGAGCAGTACTTC. This codes for CASSEGGGSYNEQYF.

This sequence joins TRBV6-8 and TRBJ2-3; 11 bases match TRBD2. Germline CDR1 and CDR2: MNHGY and SAAAGT. The CDR3 length is 17 residues. Trimming at V came to 6 bases and at J to 2 bases, leaving 10 bases not matched to a gene. The CDR3 sequence: CASSYWGTSGHTDTQYF. The CDR3 nucleotides are TGTGCCAGCAGCTATTGGGGGACTAGCGGCCACACAGATACGCAGTATTTT.

V usage is TRBV7-6 and J usage is TRBJ2-1; perhaps TRBD2 as D (6 bases). CDR3 length: 13 residues. V was cut by 1 base and J by 13 bases, with 14 bases left in between. CDR1 and CDR2 (germline): SGHVS, FNYEAQ. CDR3 in DNA: TGTGCCAGCAGCTTAGAGGGACTGGGGACCCAGTTCTTC. Its translation: CASSLEGLGTQFF.

Comment on this clonotype: The missing conserved phenylalanine or tryptophan at the end of this CDR3 makes a read error likely. The chain has TRBV27 and TRBJ2-5; D not certain. The J call is doubtful: the DNA matches TRBJ2-7 better. CDR1 and CDR2 from the germline V gene are MNHEY and SMNVEV (reference sequence). The CDR3 is made up of 11 amino acids. Written as DNA, the CDR3 is TGTGCCAGCAGTTTAGGGAACGAGCAGTACTTG. This translates into CASSLGNEQYL.

This clonotype is deemed medium-sized. The chain combines TRBV11-2 with TRBJ2-3, with 8 bases that match TRBD2. The CDR3 has 16 residues. The V and J ends lost 6 bases and 6 bases, in that order; junction bases with no gene match: 14. Germline loops: CDR1 SGHAT, CDR2 FQNNGV. CDR3 sequence (DNA): TGTGCCAGCAGTACAGCGGGGGTTTCTTACACGGATACGCAGTATTTT. It codes for CASSTAGVSYTDTQYF.

J is TRBJ2-3 and V is TRBV10-1, with 11 bases fitting TRBD2. V shed 3 bases, J shed 3 bases, and the junction held 2 bases outside the gene matches. In germline, CDR1 is WNHNN, CDR2 SYGVQD (reference sequence). This CDR3 has 15 residues. The CDR3 spells CASSDTSGGTDTQYF. Written as DNA, the CDR3 is TGCGCCAGCAGTGATACTAGCGGGGGTACAGATACGCAGTATTTT.

The V and J genes are TRBV6-5 and TRBJ2-5, with D perhaps matching TRBD1 (5 bases). Trimming took off 5 bases at V and 0 bases at J, with 10 bases between the two ends. CDR1 and CDR2 (germline): MNHEY, SVGAGI. The CDR3 is 14 amino acids. The CDR3 sequence is CASSVWGYQETQYF. The CDR3 bases are TGTGCCAGCAGTGTGTGGGGCTACCAAGAGACCCAGTACTTC.

J is TRBJ1-5 and V is TRBV6-1; weak D call: TRBD1 (5 bases). The CDR3 contains 15 residues. Trimming took off 6 bases at V and 3 bases at J, with 15 bases between the two ends. Germline V gene data show CDR1 as MNHNS and CDR2 as SASEGT. The CDR3 bases are TGTGCCAGCAGCCGGGACGCACAGTACAATCAGCCCCAGCATTTT. Translated: CASSRDAQYNQPQHF.

By sample share, this clonotype is medium-sized. The V gene is TRBV7-2, the J gene TRBJ2-5, with 8 nucleotides matching TRBD2. The J call may be wrong; the DNA end is better matched by TRBJ2-7. The germline gives CDR1 SGHTA, CDR2 FQGNSA. CDR3 length: 15 amino acids. The CDR3 sequence is CASSPWPRGGLEQYF. For the CDR3, the DNA is TGTGCCAGCAGCCCTTGGCCTCGGGGGGGGCTCGAGCAGTACTTC.

About this clonotype: The junction shows a germline mismatch at one end, possibly a read error. The genes are TRBV10-3 and TRBJ2-3; D unresolved. The germline CDR1 and CDR2 sequences are ENHRY and SYGVKD. There are 11 residues in the CDR3. The CDR3: CAISGASGMYF. The CDR3 bases are TGTGCCATCAGTGGTGCCAGTGGAATGTACTTC.

The V gene is TRBV7-2, the J gene TRBJ2-1; TRBD2 matches at 12 bases. V gave up 1 base and J gave up 4 bases; unmatched junction bases: 5. The length of the CDR3 is 17 residues. The germline V gene encodes CDR1 SGHTA and CDR2 FQGNSA. This chain's CDR3 is CASSLGLAGGGYNEQFF. CDR3 bases: TGTGCCAGCAGCTTAGGGCTAGCGGGAGGGGGTTACAATGAGCAGTTCTTC.

The chain joins TRBV10-3 to TRBJ1-1; D gene unclear. The length of the CDR3 is 13 residues. CDR1 and CDR2 from the germline V gene are ENHRY and SYGVKD. With 8 bases removed from V and 1 base from J, the gap between germline ends came to 11 bases. CDR3 nucleotides: TGTGCCATCTCACGGACGGAGAACACTGAAGCTTTCTTT. This sequence encodes CAISRTENTEAFF.